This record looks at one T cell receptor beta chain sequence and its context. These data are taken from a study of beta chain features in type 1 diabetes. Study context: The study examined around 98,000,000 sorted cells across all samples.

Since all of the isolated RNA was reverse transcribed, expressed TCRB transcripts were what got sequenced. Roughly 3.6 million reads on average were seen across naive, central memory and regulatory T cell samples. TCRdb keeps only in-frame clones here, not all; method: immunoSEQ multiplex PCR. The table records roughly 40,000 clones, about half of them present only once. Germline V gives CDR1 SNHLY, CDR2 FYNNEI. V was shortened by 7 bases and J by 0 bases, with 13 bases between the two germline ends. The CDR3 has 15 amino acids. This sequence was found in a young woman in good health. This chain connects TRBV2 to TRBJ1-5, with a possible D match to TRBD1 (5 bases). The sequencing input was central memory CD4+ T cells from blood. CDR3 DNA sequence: TGTGCCAGCACCAAGGGGCAGCATAGCAATCAGCCCCAGCATTTT. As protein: CASTKGQHSNQPQHF.